The 31 T cell receptor beta chains below were found in one sample sequenced in a study of vaccination and CD4 T cells after COVID-19 (dated by TCRdb to the early 2020s). These receptors have no known antigen. The treatment or condition label here, explained by the study, means: approximately nine-day PBMC culture with coronavirus spike peptide pools or control peptides (ViraFEST assay). CD4+ T cells from unexposed donors were collected before the COVID-19 pandemic (2011-2018). The library was prepared using PCR. The run used an Illumina iSeq 100. DNA from cultured CD4+ T cells underwent TCR sequencing with the Oncomine TCR Beta short-read assay at the Johns Hopkins FTIC core. TCRdb took the public reads, trimmed them with fastp at Q25, ran MiXCR for clone calling and kept in-frame beta chains. Rows with one shared CDR3 protein collapse into an entry with the most common genes and DNA. This sample has under 5,500 distinct CDR3 sequences in its table, and around 60% of those were observed once. The top ten hold roughly 31% of the sample.

Sequenced: CD4+ T cells from blood, cultured in vitro. Receptors were obtained from a human donor in good health.

In its sample, this clonotype was seen once. The chain is built from TRBV11-3 and TRBJ1-1; 8 bases agree with TRBD1. The CDR3 consists of 12 residues. J gave up 8 bases and V 5 bases, and 4 bases lay outside the gene matches. Germline CDR1 is SGHNT and CDR2 is YENEEA. The CDR3 sequence is CASSRTGREAFF. CDR3 DNA sequence: TGTGCCAGCAGCCGGACAGGGCGGGAAGCTTTCTTT.

The chain has TRBV28 and TRBJ1-5; 7 nucleotides line up with TRBD1. Germline V gene sequence: CDR1 MDHEN, CDR2 SYDVKM. The V gene end was trimmed by 5 bases and the J gene end by 2 bases; junction bases not matched to a gene: 12. The CDR3 length is 17 residues. The CDR3: CASSPWLQGGGNQPQHF. DNA of the CDR3: TGTGCCAGCAGTCCCTGGCTGCAGGGGGGGGGCAATCAGCCCCAGCATTTT.

The chain has TRBV4-1 and TRBJ2-5; D may be TRBD2 (5 bases). V shed 3 bases and J shed 1 base, with 9 bases lying between them. Germline CDR1 and CDR2: MGHRA and YSYEKL. CDR3 length: 14 residues. The CDR3 protein is CASSQGDGQETQYF. CDR3 sequence (DNA): TGCGCCAGCAGCCAGGGAGACGGCCAAGAGACCCAGTACTTC.

The chain uses TRBV6-1 and TRBJ1-2; 7 nucleotides match TRBD1. V trimming: 2 bases; J trimming: 4 bases; junction bases outside the gene matches: 4. This CDR3 is 14 amino acids long. CDR1 is MNHNS, CDR2 SASEGT, per germline. The CDR3 nucleotides are TGTGCCAGCAGTGAAATGAGGGGGCCCTATGGCTACACCTTC. This encodes CASSEMRGPYGYTF.

The CDR3 is CASRPGLASETQYF. In DNA, the CDR3 is TGTGCCAGCAGGCCCGGGCTAGCATCGGAGACCCAGTACTTC. This chain connects TRBV6-1 to TRBJ2-5; maybe TRBD2 (5 bases). This CDR3 has 14 residues. Deletions cut 6 bases from V and 5 bases from J, with 16 bases between. CDR1 is MNHNS and CDR2 is SASEGT in the germline V gene.

This clonotype has just one count. The genes are TRBV5-4 and TRBJ1-1; D unclear. The CDR3 sequence is 14 residues long. With 3 bases removed from V and 0 bases from J, the gap between germline ends came to 9 bases. The germline V gene encodes CDR1 SGHNT and CDR2 YYREEE (reference sequence). CDR3 sequence: CASSYGPMNTEAFF. The CDR3 DNA follows: TGTGCCAGCAGCTACGGGCCCATGAACACTGAAGCTTTCTTT. Variable domain in full (rest from reference TRBV5-4 and TRBJ1-1): ETGVTQSPTHLIKTRGQQVTLRCSSQSGHNTVSWYQQALGQGPQFIFQYYREEENGRGNFPPRFSGLQFPNYSSELNVNALELDDSALYLCASSYGPMNTEAFFGQGTRLTVV.

V gene TRBV20-1 combines with J gene TRBJ2-3; maybe TRBD1 (5 bases). Per the germline V gene, CDR1 is DFQATT and CDR2 is SNEGSKA (reference sequence). V gave up 5 bases and J gave up 0 bases, with 15 bases separating them. This CDR3 has 15 residues. This CDR3 reads CSALLQVLSTDTQYF. The CDR3 DNA is TGCAGTGCTTTGCTACAGGTCCTTAGCACAGATACGCAGTATTTT.

This rearrangement joins TRBV15 to TRBJ1-5; D is undetermined. CDR1 is LNHNV, CDR2 YYDKDF, per germline (reference sequence). The CDR3 contains 15 residues. Trimming pared 2 bases from V and 1 base from J, leaving 9 bases between. The CDR3 coding sequence is TGTGCCACCAGCAGAAGTGGCAGAAGCAATCAGCCCCAGCATTTT. This sequence encodes CATSRSGRSNQPQHF.

The genes are TRBV1 and TRBJ2-7; no DNA check was done on the table's D call, TRBD1. TRBV1 is annotated as a pseudogene. The CDR3 totals 15 residues. The CDR3 protein is CTSSQDGARPYEQYF. Written as DNA, the CDR3 is TGCACCAGCAGCCAAGATGGCGCCAGACCCTACGAGCAGTACTTC.

The J gene is TRBJ1-2, the V gene TRBV7-6, with D perhaps matching TRBD1 (5 bases). The CDR3 is 13 residues long. V shed 2 bases and J shed 8 bases, with 12 bases lying between them. Germline values: CDR1 SGHVS, CDR2 FNYEAQ. DNA for the CDR3: TGTGCCAGCAGCTTACAGGGAGCCCAAGGCTACACCTTC. This translates into CASSLQGAQGYTF.

This clonotype was seen more than once but under ten times. The chain couples TRBV11-2 to TRBJ1-5; no reliable D call. The CDR3 covers 15 residues. Trimming removed 0 bases from V and 2 bases from J, with 8 bases in between. The V gene's germline CDR1 is SGHAT and CDR2 FQNNGV. CDR3 DNA sequence: TGTGCCAGCAGCTTAGACCAATTCCGCAATCAGCCCCAGCATTTT. Encoded protein: CASSLDQFRNQPQHF.

The chain is built from TRBV20-1 and TRBJ1-2; tentatively, D is TRBD1 (5 bases). This CDR3 has 14 residues. CDR1 is DFQATT, CDR2 SNEGSKA, per germline (reference sequence). V lost 3 bases and J 0 bases, leaving 11 bases between the germline ends. The CDR3 is CSASERQSNYGYTF. The CDR3 DNA reads TGCAGTGCTAGCGAACGACAGTCTAACTATGGCTACACCTTC.

This chain joins TRBV20-1 and TRBJ1-1, with D possibly TRBD1 on 5 matching bases. The CDR3 contains 16 residues. V lost 1 base and J 0 bases, leaving 15 bases between the germline ends. Germline V gives CDR1 DFQATT, CDR2 SNEGSKA (reference sequence). CDR3 nucleotide sequence: TGCAGTGCTAGAGGGAAACGACAGTCCATGAACACTGAAGCTTTCTTT. Translation: CSARGKRQSMNTEAFF.

The CDR3 reads CASRPGTGLLSNQPQHF. The CDR3 region has the DNA TGTGCCAGCAGGCCCGGGACAGGCCTATTAAGCAATCAGCCCCAGCATTTT. The chain recombines TRBV12-3 or TRBV12-4 with TRBJ1-5, with 8 positions matching TRBD1. CDR3 size: 17 residues. Trimming at V came to 6 bases and at J to 1 base, leaving 11 bases not matched to a gene.

J is TRBJ2-5 and V is TRBV30; perhaps TRBD1 as D (5 bases). V was trimmed by 2 bases and J by 3 bases, leaving 13 bases between them. CDR3 length: 14 amino acids. The germline V gene has CDR1 GTSNPN and CDR2 SVGIG (reference sequence). CDR3 nucleotides: TGTGCCTGGAGTCGGGTGGGGCTTAAAGAGACCCAGTACTTC. This codes for CAWSRVGLKETQYF.

There are a few counts of this clonotype. J is TRBJ2-7 and V is TRBV6-1; 12 bases fit TRBD2. Germline V gene lookup returns CDR1 MNHNS and CDR2 SASEGT. The CDR3 contains 14 residues. Unmatched junction bases numbered 4, after V lost 6 bases and J lost 4 bases. The CDR3 nucleotides read TGTGCCAGCAGCCGGACTAGCGGGACGTACGAGCAGTACTTC. This sequence encodes CASSRTSGTYEQYF.

The gene calls are TRBV5-1 and TRBJ1-1; the match to TRBD1 covers 8 bases. Germline V CDR1 and CDR2: SGHRS, YFSETQ. The CDR3 runs 14 residues. Losses at the gene ends were 3 bases for V and 1 base for J; bases not matched to a gene: 2. This chain's CDR3 is CASSSGTGNTEAFF. The DNA for the CDR3 is TGCGCCAGCAGCTCTGGGACAGGGAACACTGAAGCTTTCTTT.

The chain uses TRBV7-2 and TRBJ1-5; D unclear. Trimming pared 2 bases from V and 3 bases from J, leaving 8 bases between. Per germline, CDR1 SGHTA and CDR2 FQGNSA. The CDR3 length is 14 residues. The chain's CDR3 is CASSLTQLNQPQHF. The CDR3 DNA is TGTGCCAGCAGCTTAACACAGCTCAATCAGCCCCAGCATTTT.

The V call is TRBV28, the J call TRBJ1-1; maybe TRBD1 (6 bases). CDR3 length: 13 amino acids. Germline V gene data show CDR1 as MDHEN and CDR2 as SYDVKM. CDR3 bases: TGTGCGACAACGACAGGTATGAACACTGAAGCTTTCTTT. It is translated as CATTTGMNTEAFF.

The chain couples TRBV5-1 to TRBJ1-2; 10 nucleotides line up with TRBD1. The V segment lost 0 bases and the J segment 8 bases; nucleotides outside the gene matches: 4. Germline V CDR1 and CDR2: SGHRS, YFSETQ. This CDR3 is built from 14 residues. Written as DNA, the CDR3 is TGCGCCAGCAGCTTGGACGGGACAGGGGAAGGCTACACCTTC. It codes for CASSLDGTGEGYTF. The complete variable domain, with remaining parts taken from reference TRBV5-1 and TRBJ1-2, reads KAGVTQTPRYLIKTRGQQVTLSCSPISGHRSVSWYQQTPGQGLQFLFEYFSETQRNKGNFPGRFSGRQFSNSRSEMNVSTLELGDSALYLCASSLDGTGEGYTFGSGTRLTVV.

This chain joins TRBV19 and TRBJ1-1; D call uncertain. The CDR3 consists of 14 residues. Trimming shortened V by 6 bases and J by 5 bases, and 16 bases separated the two germline ends. From germline, CDR1 is LNHDA and CDR2 SQIVND (reference sequence). The CDR3 loop is CASSRQGKRTEAFF. The CDR3 nucleotides are TGTGCCAGTAGCCGACAAGGGAAAAGGACTGAAGCTTTCTTT.

The chain links TRBV20-1 to TRBJ2-7, with unresolved D. V was trimmed by 1 base and J by 1 base, leaving 8 bases between them. Germline V gives CDR1 DFQATT, CDR2 SNEGSKA (reference sequence). The CDR3 runs to 13 residues. CDR3 protein: CSARVPRSYEQYF. The CDR3 nucleotides read TGCAGTGCTAGAGTCCCTAGATCCTACGAGCAGTACTTC.

The chain employs TRBV28 and TRBJ1-4; 7 bases are shared with TRBD1. Germline V gene lookup returns CDR1 MDHEN and CDR2 SYDVKM. This CDR3 comprises 16 residues. V lost 5 bases to trimming and J lost 5 bases; unmatched junction nucleotides: 11. As DNA, the CDR3 is TGTGCCAGCAGTCCCCAGGGGGTGGGACAGAATGAAAAACTGTTTTTT. It translates to CASSPQGVGQNEKLFF. Looking up the rest from reference TRBV28 and TRBJ1-4 gives the full variable domain: DVKVTQSSRYLVKRTGEKVFLECVQDMDHENMFWYRQDPGLGLRLIYFSYDVKMKEKGDIPEGYSVSREKKERFSLILESASTNQTSMYLCASSPQGVGQNEKLFFGSGTQLSVL.

V usage is TRBV2 and J usage is TRBJ1-5; TRBD1 agrees at 9 bases. The J segment lost 5 bases and the V segment lost 8 bases, leaving 10 bases of the junction unmatched. The CDR3 length is 15 residues. Germline V gene lookup returns CDR1 SNHLY and CDR2 FYNNEI. The CDR3 spells CASEPGQGTDQPQHF. The CDR3 nucleotides read TGTGCCAGCGAGCCGGGACAGGGAACTGATCAGCCCCAGCATTTT.

V and J are TRBV2 and TRBJ2-1, with TRBD1 matching over 8 bases. Germline assignment: CDR1 SNHLY and CDR2 FYNNEI. The V and J ends lost 8 bases and 15 bases, in that order; junction bases with no gene match: 9. This CDR3 is 11 amino acids long. Here the CDR3 reads CASRRFQGAFF. Written as DNA, the CDR3 is TGTGCCAGCCGGCGGTTCCAGGGGGCGTTCTTC.

The V and J genes are TRBV5-4 and TRBJ2-3; D unclear. V was trimmed by 0 bases and J by 0 bases, leaving 2 bases between them. CDR1 and CDR2 (germline): SGHNT, YYREEE (reference sequence). The CDR3 covers 13 residues. The CDR3 loop reads CASSLDSTDTQYF. In DNA, the CDR3 is TGTGCCAGCAGCTTGGACAGCACAGATACGCAGTATTTT.

This clonotype was detected a few times. J is TRBJ1-2 and V is TRBV19, with D perhaps matching TRBD1 (5 bases). Trimming took 8 bases from V and 2 from J, leaving 12 bases between them. CDR3 length equals 13 residues. CDR1 is LNHDA, CDR2 SQIVND, per germline (reference sequence). The CDR3 DNA follows: TGTGCCAGTGCCCTCAGGGAAAACTATGGCTACACCTTC. Amino acids: CASALRENYGYTF.

DNA of the CDR3: TGCAGTGCTCAAGGGATAGCGGGAGCGGCATTGGAGACCCAGTACTTC. Encoded protein: CSAQGIAGAALETQYF. V is TRBV20-1 and J is TRBJ2-5; 9 bases are a match to TRBD2. Trimming removed 5 bases from V and 5 bases from J; junction bases left unmatched: 15. Germline CDR1 DFQATT, CDR2 SNEGSKA (reference sequence). The CDR3 has 16 amino acids.

The V and J genes are TRBV29-1 and TRBJ1-2; a weak D match, TRBD1 (5 bases). The V and J ends lost 3 bases and 3 bases respectively, with 20 bases between them. The CDR3 consists of 16 residues. Germline CDR1 is SQVTM and CDR2 is ANQGSEA. CDR3 amino acids: CSVEGDDAFLDYGYTF. As DNA, the CDR3 is TGCAGCGTTGAGGGGGACGACGCTTTTCTTGACTATGGCTACACCTTC.

This clonotype was found once. The V and J genes are TRBV5-8 and TRBJ2-7; unclear D gene. The J call is in doubt because the DNA end fits TRBJ2-5 better. Germline-derived CDR1 and CDR2 are SGHTS and YDEGEE. The CDR3 is 13 amino acids. The CDR3 here is CASDKEWEETQYF. The CDR3 region has the DNA TGTGCCAGCGATAAGGAATGGGAAGAGACCCAGTACTTC.

This sequence joins TRBV19 and TRBJ2-1; no clear D. V gave up 0 bases and J gave up 4 bases, with 4 bases separating them. Germline assignment: CDR1 LNHDA and CDR2 SQIVND (reference sequence). This CDR3 has 13 amino acids. The CDR3, as DNA: TGTGCCAGTAGTATAGAATGGTACAATGAGCAGTTCTTC. It codes for CASSIEWYNEQFF.